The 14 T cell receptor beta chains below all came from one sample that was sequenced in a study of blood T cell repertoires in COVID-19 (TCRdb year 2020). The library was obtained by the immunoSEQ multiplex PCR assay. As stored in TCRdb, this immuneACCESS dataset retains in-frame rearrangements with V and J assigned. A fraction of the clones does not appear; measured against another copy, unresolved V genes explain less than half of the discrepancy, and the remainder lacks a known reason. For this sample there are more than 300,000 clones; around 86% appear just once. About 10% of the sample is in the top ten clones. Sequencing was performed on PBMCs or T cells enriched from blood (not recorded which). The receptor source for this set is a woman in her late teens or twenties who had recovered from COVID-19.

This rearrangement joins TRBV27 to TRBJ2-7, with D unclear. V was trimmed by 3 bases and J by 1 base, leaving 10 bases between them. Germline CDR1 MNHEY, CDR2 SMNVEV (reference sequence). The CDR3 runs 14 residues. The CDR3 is CASSFKQTSYEQYF. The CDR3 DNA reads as TGTGCCAGCAGTTTTAAACAAACGTCCTACGAGCAGTACTTC.

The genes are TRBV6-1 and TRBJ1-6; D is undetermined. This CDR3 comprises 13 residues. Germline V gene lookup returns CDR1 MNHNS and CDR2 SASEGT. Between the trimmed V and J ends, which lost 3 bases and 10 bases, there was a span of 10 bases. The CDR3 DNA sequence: TGTGCCAGCAGTGAGGCGGCGGGCTCACCCCTCCACTTT. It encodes CASSEAAGSPLHF.

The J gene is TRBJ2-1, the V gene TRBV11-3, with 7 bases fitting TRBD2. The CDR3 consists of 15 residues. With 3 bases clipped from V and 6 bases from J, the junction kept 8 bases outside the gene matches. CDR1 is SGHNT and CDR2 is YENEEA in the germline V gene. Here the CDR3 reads CASSLGGGILNEQFF. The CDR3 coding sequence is TGTGCCAGCAGCTTGGGCGGGGGTATTCTCAATGAGCAGTTCTTC.

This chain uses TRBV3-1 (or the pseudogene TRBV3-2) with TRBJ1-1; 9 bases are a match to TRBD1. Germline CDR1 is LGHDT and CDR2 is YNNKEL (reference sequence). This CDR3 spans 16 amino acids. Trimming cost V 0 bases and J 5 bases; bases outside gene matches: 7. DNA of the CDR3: TGTGCCAGCAGCCAAGATCAAGGGACAGGGAGAACTGAAGCTTTCTTT. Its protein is CASSQDQGTGRTEAFF.

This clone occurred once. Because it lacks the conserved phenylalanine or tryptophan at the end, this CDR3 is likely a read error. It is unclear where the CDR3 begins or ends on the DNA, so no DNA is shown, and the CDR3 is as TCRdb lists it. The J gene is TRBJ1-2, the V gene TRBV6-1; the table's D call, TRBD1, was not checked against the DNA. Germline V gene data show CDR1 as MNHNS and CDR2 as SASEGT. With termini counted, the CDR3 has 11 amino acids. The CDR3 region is CASSEDQGNTL.

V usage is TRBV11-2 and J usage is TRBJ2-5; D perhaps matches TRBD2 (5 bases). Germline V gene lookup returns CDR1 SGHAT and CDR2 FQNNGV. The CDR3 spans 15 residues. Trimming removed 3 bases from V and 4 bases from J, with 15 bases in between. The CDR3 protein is CASSFSPTEGETQYF. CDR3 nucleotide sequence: TGTGCCAGCAGCTTCTCCCCTACAGAGGGAGAGACCCAGTACTTC. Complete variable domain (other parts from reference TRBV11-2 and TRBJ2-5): EAGVAQSPRYKIIEKRQSVAFWCNPISGHATLYWYQQILGQGPKLLIQFQNNGVVDDSQLPKDRFSAERLKGVDSTLKIQPAKLEDSAVYLCASSFSPTEGETQYFGPGTRLLVL.

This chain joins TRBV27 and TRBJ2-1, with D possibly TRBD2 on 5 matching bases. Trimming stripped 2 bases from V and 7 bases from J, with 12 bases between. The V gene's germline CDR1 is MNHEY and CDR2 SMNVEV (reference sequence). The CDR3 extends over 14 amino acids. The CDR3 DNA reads TGTGCCAGCAGTTTAGGAGGTTATAAAAATGAGCAGTTCTTC. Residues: CASSLGGYKNEQFF.

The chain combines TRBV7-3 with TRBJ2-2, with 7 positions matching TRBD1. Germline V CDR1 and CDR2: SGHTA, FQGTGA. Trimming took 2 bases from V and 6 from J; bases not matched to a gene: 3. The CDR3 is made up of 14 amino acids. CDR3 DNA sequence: TGTGCCAGCAGCTTATACACAGGGGCCGGGGAGCTGTTTTTT. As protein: CASSLYTGAGELFF.

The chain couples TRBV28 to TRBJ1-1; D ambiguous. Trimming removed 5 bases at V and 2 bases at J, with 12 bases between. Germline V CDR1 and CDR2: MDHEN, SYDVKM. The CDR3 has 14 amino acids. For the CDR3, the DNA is TGTGCCAGCAGTCTGCTTGGGCTTAACACTGAAGCTTTCTTT. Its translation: CASSLLGLNTEAFF. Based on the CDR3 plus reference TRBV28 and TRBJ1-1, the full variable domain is DVKVTQSSRYLVKRTGEKVFLECVQDMDHENMFWYRQDPGLGLRLIYFSYDVKMKEKGDIPEGYSVSREKKERFSLILESASTNQTSMYLCASSLLGLNTEAFFGQGTRLTVV.

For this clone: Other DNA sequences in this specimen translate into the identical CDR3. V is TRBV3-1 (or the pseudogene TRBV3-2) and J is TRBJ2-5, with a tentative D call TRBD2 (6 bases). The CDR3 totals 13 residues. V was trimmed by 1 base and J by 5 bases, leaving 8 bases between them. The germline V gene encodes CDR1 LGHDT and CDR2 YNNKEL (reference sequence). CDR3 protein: CASSQAGVETQYF. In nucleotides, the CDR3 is TGTGCCAGCAGCCAAGCGGGGGTGGAGACCCAGTACTTC.

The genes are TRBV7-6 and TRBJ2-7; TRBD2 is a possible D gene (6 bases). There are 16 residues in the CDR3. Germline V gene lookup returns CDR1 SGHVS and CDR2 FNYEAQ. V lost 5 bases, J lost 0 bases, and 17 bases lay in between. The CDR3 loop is CASSPQTGLTSYEQYF. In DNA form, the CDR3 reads TGTGCCAGCAGCCCCCAAACGGGACTTACCTCCTACGAGCAGTACTTC. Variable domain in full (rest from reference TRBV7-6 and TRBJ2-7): GAGVSQSPRYKVTKRGQDVALRCDPISGHVSLYWYRQALGQGPEFLTYFNYEAQQDKSGLPNDRFSAERPEGSISTLTIQRTEQRDSAMYRCASSPQTGLTSYEQYFGPGTRLTVT.

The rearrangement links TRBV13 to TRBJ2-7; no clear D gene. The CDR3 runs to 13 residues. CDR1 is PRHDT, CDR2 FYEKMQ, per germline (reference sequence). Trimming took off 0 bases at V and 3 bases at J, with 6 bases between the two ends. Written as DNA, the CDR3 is TGTGCCAGCAGCTTAGGACTTATCTACGAGCAGTACTTC. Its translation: CASSLGLIYEQYF.

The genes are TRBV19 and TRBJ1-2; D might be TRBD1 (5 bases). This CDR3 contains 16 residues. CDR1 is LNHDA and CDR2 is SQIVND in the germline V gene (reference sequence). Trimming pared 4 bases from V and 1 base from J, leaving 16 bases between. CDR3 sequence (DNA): TGTGCCAGTAGTAGTGGTCAGGGTAGCTTTAACTATGGCTACACCTTC. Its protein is CASSSGQGSFNYGYTF. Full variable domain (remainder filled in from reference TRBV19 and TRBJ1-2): DGGITQSPKYLFRKEGQNVTLSCEQNLNHDAMYWYRQDPGQGLRLIYYSQIVNDFQKGDIAEGYSVSREKKESFPLTVTSAQKNPTAFYLCASSSGQGSFNYGYTFGSGTRLTVV.

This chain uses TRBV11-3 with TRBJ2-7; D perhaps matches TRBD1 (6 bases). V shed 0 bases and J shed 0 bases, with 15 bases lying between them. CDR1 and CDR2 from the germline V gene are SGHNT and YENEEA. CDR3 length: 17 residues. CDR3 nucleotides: TGTGCCAGCAGCTTAGACCCCCACAGGGCCCACTCCTACGAGCAGTACTTC. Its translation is CASSLDPHRAHSYEQYF.